The 7 T cell receptor beta chains given below trace back to one sample, sequenced in a study of T cell repertoires in cytomegalovirus infection (dated by TCRdb to between 2019 and 2020). Their cognate antigens are unknown. The sample's treatment or condition label, in plain terms: in vitro stimulation with specific CMV peptide epitopes to enrich CMV-specific T cells. Sequencer: Illumina HiSeq 1500. TCRdb took the public reads, trimmed them with fastp at Q25, ran MiXCR for clone calling and kept in-frame beta chains. Rows merge per CDR3 protein into single entries with the most common DNA and genes. This sample is represented by approximately 260,000 distinct CDR3 sequences; about 20% of them were singletons. The ten largest make up about 21% of the sample. The sequenced sample was cultured PBMCs, obtained from culture after CMV antigen stimulation. These receptors all stem from a human donor in good health (CMV status not recorded). Some clones in this sample may be carry-over from other donors' samples.

Only a few counts were recorded for this clonotype. The junction shows a germline mismatch at one end, possibly a read error. The chain links TRBV19 to TRBJ2-6; 9 bases are shared with TRBD2. This CDR3 is built from 18 residues. From germline, CDR1 is LNHDA and CDR2 SQIVND (reference sequence). The CDR3 here is CASRIGAGLASGANVLTF. CDR3 nucleotides: TGTGCCAGTAGGATAGGGGCCGGACTAGCGTCTGGGGCCAACGTCCTGACTTTC. Combining the CDR3 with reference TRBV19 and TRBJ2-6 gives the whole variable domain DGGITQSPKYLFRKEGQNVTLSCEQNLNHDAMYWYRQDPGQGLRLIYYSQIVNDFQKGDIAEGYSVSREKKESFPLTVTSAQKNPTAFYLCASRIGAGLASGANVLTFGAGSRLTVL.

This chain joins TRBV9 and TRBJ1-6, with D perhaps matching TRBD1 (5 bases). From germline, CDR1 is SGDLS and CDR2 YYNGEE. CDR3 length: 14 amino acids. V shed 2 bases and J shed 6 bases, with 9 bases lying between them. The CDR3 nucleotides are TGTGCCAGCAGCGTCGCGACAGCTAATTCACCCCTCCACTTT. Its protein product is CASSVATANSPLHF.

This clonotype was counted between two and nine times. The chain combines TRBV11-2 with TRBJ2-1; D not certain. This CDR3 contains 14 residues. In germline, CDR1 is SGHAT, CDR2 FQNNGV. The V end was cut by 3 bases, the J end by 8 bases, with 14 bases between. The CDR3, as DNA: TGTGCCAGCAGCTTCCAGCCAGCTATTTATGAGCAGTTCTTC. It specifies CASSFQPAIYEQFF.

This clonotype was counted many times. The chain links TRBV7-9 to TRBJ2-1; tentatively, D is TRBD2 (6 bases). Per the germline V gene, CDR1 is SEHNR and CDR2 is FQNEAQ (reference sequence). The V gene lost 4 bases and the J gene lost 2 bases, with 15 bases spanning the gap. This CDR3 is built from 16 residues. In nucleotides, the CDR3 is TGTGCCAGCAGCTATTCCGGGACTCCCACCTACAATGAGCAGTTCTTC. The encoded protein is CASSYSGTPTYNEQFF. The entire variable domain, with the rest obtained from reference TRBV7-9 and TRBJ2-1, is as follows: DTGVSQNPRHKITKRGQNVTFRCDPISEHNRLYWYRQTLGQGPEFLTYFQNEAQLEKSRLLSDRFSAERPKGSFSTLEIQRTEQGDSAMYLCASSYSGTPTYNEQFFGPGTRLTVL.

The J gene is TRBJ2-2, the V gene TRBV11-1; weak D call: TRBD1 (5 bases). The CDR3 is 15 amino acids. Deletions cut 2 bases from V and 6 bases from J, with 13 bases between. CDR1 is SGHAT, CDR2 FQDESV, per germline (reference sequence). As DNA, the CDR3 is TGTGCCAGCAGCTTACAACCTAGGGGTTCCGGGGAGCTGTTTTTT. Its translation is CASSLQPRGSGELFF.

Ten or more counts support this clonotype. This rearrangement joins TRBV7-2 to TRBJ2-7; maybe TRBD2 (6 bases). Germline-derived CDR1 and CDR2 are SGHTA and FQGNSA. This CDR3 is 15 amino acids long. V dropped 5 bases and J dropped 3 bases, with 17 bases sitting between them. The CDR3 loop reads CASSASIAESYEQYV. The CDR3 DNA reads TGTGCCAGCAGCGCATCCATAGCGGAGAGCTACGAGCAGTACGTC.

In its sample, this clonotype was seen a few times. This chain uses TRBV6-6 with TRBJ2-7; 7 bases are shared with TRBD1. Trimming cost V 5 bases and J 2 bases; bases outside gene matches: 6. The CDR3 sequence is 14 residues long. From germline, CDR1 is MNHNY and CDR2 SVGAGI (reference sequence). CDR3 DNA sequence: TGTGCCAGCAGTGAGTGGGACAGCGCCTACGAGCAGTACGTC. As protein: CASSEWDSAYEQYV.